The present T cell receptor (beta chain) was sequenced within a study of cytomegalovirus exposure and HLA in healthy donors. Whole-study findings and limits: Some V segments (TRBV6-2 and TRBV6-3 among them) were excluded as indistinguishable. It was assumed in the presence/absence analyses that sequencing depth was roughly uniform across donors. HLA-A and HLA-B allele assignments for most subjects were reportedly predicted accurately using TCR beta sequences.

Germline CDR1 and CDR2: MGHRA and YSYEKL. V lost 4 bases, J lost 2 bases, and 7 bases stayed unmatched. The CDR3 has 15 residues. PCR primers comprised 60 Vbeta and 13 Jbeta primers. TCRdb keeps only in-frame clones here, not all; method: immunoSEQ multiplex PCR. Counted here are more than 85,000 clones, about three quarters occurring once; the ten biggest clones make up over 7.5%. As for this clone: The antigen remains unidentified.

The source material was PBMCs. The clonotype comes from a woman aged 40 to 50 in good health and CMV-seropositive. V and J are TRBV4-1 and TRBJ2-7; 8 bases are shared with TRBD2. Here the CDR3 reads CASSLQGSGAYEQYF. As DNA, the CDR3 is TGCGCCAGCAGCCTCCAGGGTAGCGGGGCCTACGAGCAGTACTTC.